The present entry profiles one TCR beta chain with its context. Antigen unknown. V shed 6 bases and J 3 bases; nucleotides not matched to a gene: 8. This CDR3 has 14 amino acids. Germline CDR1 and CDR2: MNHEY and SVGAGI. These data are taken from a study of T cell repertoires in cytomegalovirus infection. About the study: An indication of both CMV infection and matching HLA type came from public TCR beta signatures.

General study points: The response measured ex vivo was dominated by TCR beta clonotypes (HLA-C-restricted and CMV-specific). Cumulated frequencies of public TCR beta families served to identify carriers of CMV plus the relevant HLA.

TCRdb processed the reads anew with MiXCR; each CDR3 protein has one entry. The sample carries roughly 720,000 distinct CDR3 sequences, approximately 34% recorded once. The receptor's source is a human donor in good health (CMV status not recorded). Some clones in this sample may be carry-over from other donors' samples. Sample: PBMCs. The chain joins TRBV6-5 to TRBJ2-7; 7 nucleotides agree with TRBD1. CDR3 bases: TGTGCCAGCAGCCCCGGGACAGTATTCTACGAGCAGTACTTC. Translation: CASSPGTVFYEQYF.